Each of the 17 T cell receptor beta chains below was sequenced from the same sample in a study of early T cells in non-severe SARS-CoV-2 infection. TCRdb reanalysed the 5' RACE reads using MiXCR and keeps one entry per CDR3 protein. The table records 60,000 or so distinct CDR3 sequences, approximately 12% of them present only once. Sequences were obtained from whole blood. The source is an adult who was a healthcare worker with PCR-confirmed SARS-CoV-2 infection or an uninfected control (not recorded which).

This clonotype was observed many times. The chain uses TRBV6-1 and TRBJ1-2, with D perhaps matching TRBD1 (6 bases). V was pared by 3 bases and J by 3 bases, with 11 bases between. This CDR3 has 14 residues. Germline loops: CDR1 MNHNS, CDR2 SASEGT. Here the CDR3 reads CASSEGGQDYGYTF. The DNA of the CDR3 is TGTGCCAGCAGTGAGGGGGGGCAGGACTATGGCTACACCTTC.

This clonotype came up many times. This chain uses TRBV10-1 with TRBJ2-1; no reliable D call. CDR1 is WNHNN and CDR2 is SYGVQD in the germline V gene (reference sequence). V was trimmed by 2 bases and J by 4 bases, leaving 6 bases between them. The CDR3 length is 13 residues. The CDR3: CASSETPYNEQFF. The CDR3 DNA sequence: TGCGCCAGCAGTGAGACCCCTTACAATGAGCAGTTCTTC.

The rearrangement links TRBV19 to TRBJ2-7, with D maybe TRBD1 (5 bases). CDR3 size: 17 residues. V shed 2 bases and J shed 2 bases, with 19 bases lying between them. Germline CDR1 is LNHDA and CDR2 is SQIVND (reference sequence). The CDR3 nucleotides are TGTGCCAGTAGTATAATGTCAGGGCAGGCCAAAACCTACGAGCAGTACTTC. The encoded protein is CASSIMSGQAKTYEQYF.

This clonotype came up many times. This chain uses TRBV9 with TRBJ2-1, with no clear D. Germline lookup yields CDR1 SGDLS and CDR2 YYNGEE. The germline V and J ends were trimmed by 1 base and 11 bases, with 7 bases remaining between them. This CDR3 is 11 amino acids long. Here the CDR3 reads CASSVRSQQFF. CDR3 sequence (DNA): TGTGCCAGCAGCGTAAGGTCTCAGCAGTTCTTC.

The V and J genes are TRBV20-1 and TRBJ2-3, with a weak D call TRBD2 (6 bases). Trimming shortened V by 6 bases and J by 1 base, and 14 bases separated the two germline ends. Germline V gives CDR1 DFQATT, CDR2 SNEGSKA (reference sequence). The CDR3 length is 14 residues. The DNA of the CDR3 is TGCAGTGCCCGCCGGCCTAGCGGCACAGATACGCAGTATTTT. It specifies CSARRPSGTDTQYF.

This clonotype was counted at least ten times. The chain carries TRBV7-8 and TRBJ1-5; no clear D. V dropped 1 base and J dropped 6 bases, with 7 bases sitting between them. The CDR3 runs to 13 residues. The germline V gene encodes CDR1 SGHVS and CDR2 FQNEAQ. The CDR3 loop reads CASSLDSGQPQHF. CDR3 nucleotides: TGTGCCAGCAGCTTAGACTCAGGTCAGCCCCAGCATTTT.

This clonotype has just one count. The gene calls are TRBV29-1 and TRBJ1-1, with D hard to call. The CDR3 has 13 residues. V was clipped by 3 bases and J by 0 bases, with 8 bases between them. Germline V gives CDR1 SQVTM, CDR2 ANQGSEA. Written as DNA, the CDR3 is TGCAGCGTTGATCAGGTGATGAACACTGAAGCTTTCTTT. Its translation is CSVDQVMNTEAFF.

This clonotype showed up many times. The chain links TRBV6-6 to TRBJ1-2; D is uncertain. Germline assignment: CDR1 MNHNY and CDR2 SVGAGI (reference sequence). Trimming shortened V by 6 bases and J by 6 bases, and 17 bases separated the two germline ends. The CDR3 contains 14 residues. CDR3 DNA sequence: TGTGCCAGCAGATACGCAGTGGGTCGAAATGGCTACACCTTC. Its translation: CASRYAVGRNGYTF.

This clonotype was detected ten times or more. The chain links TRBV7-9 to TRBJ2-1; no clear D. Trimming left V 4 bases short and J 0 bases short, with 13 bases between. This CDR3 contains 16 residues. Germline V gene lookup returns CDR1 SEHNR and CDR2 FQNEAQ (reference sequence). CDR3 DNA sequence: TGTGCCAGCAGCTCCGCCTCTGCTAACTCCTACAATGAGCAGTTCTTC. It is translated as CASSSASANSYNEQFF.

This clonotype was seen more than once but under ten times. The rearrangement joins TRBV12-3 or TRBV12-4 to TRBJ2-2, with D perhaps matching TRBD1 (5 bases). The CDR3 runs to 15 residues. Trimming took off 7 bases at V and 4 bases at J, with 16 bases between the two ends. The CDR3 DNA sequence: TGTGCCAGCATCCGGACACTCGGCGGCACCGGGGAGCTGTTTTTT. Amino acids: CASIRTLGGTGELFF.

This clonotype occurred a few times. The chain is built from TRBV18 and TRBJ1-3; D is undetermined. The CDR3 covers 16 residues. The germline V gene has CDR1 KGHSH and CDR2 LQKENI. V lost 6 bases and J 0 bases, leaving 15 bases between the germline ends. CDR3 in DNA: TGTGCCAGCTCCCCGGCATCAGCGTTCTCTGGAAACACCATATATTTT. This gives the protein CASSPASAFSGNTIYF.

This chain connects TRBV19 to TRBJ2-1; 8 nucleotides match TRBD2. This CDR3 is 15 amino acids long. The V and J ends lost 9 bases and 2 bases, in that order; junction bases with no gene match: 9. In germline, CDR1 is LNHDA, CDR2 SQIVND (reference sequence). The CDR3 region is CASSHSGGAYNEQFF. CDR3 sequence (DNA): TGTGCCAGCAGCCATTCGGGAGGGGCCTACAATGAGCAGTTCTTC. The entire variable domain, with the rest obtained from reference TRBV19 and TRBJ2-1, is as follows: DGGITQSPKYLFRKEGQNVTLSCEQNLNHDAMYWYRQDPGQGLRLIYYSQIVNDFQKGDIAEGYSVSREKKESFPLTVTSAQKNPTAFYLCASSHSGGAYNEQFFGPGTRLTVL.

This clonotype was picked up a small number of times. This rearrangement joins TRBV7-2 to TRBJ2-1; 8 positions agree with TRBD1. The CDR3 consists of 15 residues. Trimming took 3 bases from V and 6 from J; bases not matched to a gene: 7. The germline CDR1 and CDR2 sequences are SGHTA and FQGNSA. The CDR3 DNA is TGTGCCAGCAGCTTGGGGACAGGTAGCTCCAATGAGCAGTTCTTC. Residues: CASSLGTGSSNEQFF.

The chain couples TRBV18 to TRBJ2-5; the D is unclear. Germline V gene data show CDR1 as KGHSH and CDR2 as LQKENI. The length of the CDR3 is 11 residues. V was shortened by 5 bases and J by 4 bases, with 5 bases between the two germline ends. The DNA of the CDR3 is TGTGCCAGCTCAAAAATAGAGACCCAGTACTTC. Encoded protein: CASSKIETQYF.

The chain couples TRBV30 to TRBJ1-2; 9 nucleotides line up with TRBD1. The ends lost 4 bases at V and 5 bases at J; junction bases unmatched: 5. Germline-derived CDR1 and CDR2 are GTSNPN and SVGIG (reference sequence). The CDR3 runs to 13 residues. CDR3 DNA sequence: TGTGCCTGGAAGGCGACAGGGGGGTATGGCTACACCTTC. Protein: CAWKATGGYGYTF.

In its sample, this clonotype was seen a few times. This rearrangement joins TRBV15 to TRBJ2-2, with D possibly matching TRBD1 (7 bases). This CDR3 region has 14 residues. Germline CDR1 reads LNHNV; CDR2 reads YYDKDF (reference sequence). V was pared by 6 bases and J by 1 base, with 9 bases between. The DNA of the CDR3 is TGTGCCACCAGGCGGGACAGGAACACCGGGGAGCTGTTTTTT. This sequence encodes CATRRDRNTGELFF.

Comment on this clonotype: A much bigger clone sits one base away, suggesting this may be a read error. The chain links TRBV4-3 to TRBJ2-3, with TRBD2 matching over 11 bases. Germline CDR1 and CDR2: LGHNA and YSLEER. The CDR3 is 16 amino acids. The ends lost 2 bases at V and 6 bases at J; junction bases unmatched: 7. The CDR3 DNA reads TGCGCCAGCAGCCAATTAGATAGCGGGAGGGCCGATACGCAGTATTTT. Translating gives CASSQLDSGRADTQYF.